This T cell receptor (beta chain) was identified in a study of spatial heterogeneity in lung cancer. Study-level findings and limits: Tumor mutation counts were tracked by expanded intratumoral alpha and beta TCR counts.

Stated time point: sample taken at primary tumor resection. In the case of this clonotype: Its specificity is unknown. The library was built for alpha chains, so this beta chain is an off-target read and its size means little.

The germline V gene encodes CDR1 MNHEY and CDR2 SVGEGT. J gave up 5 bases and V 0 bases, and 12 bases lay outside the gene matches. The CDR3 contains 18 residues. TCRdb analysed the 5' RACE reads with MiXCR anew, one entry per CDR3 protein. The repertoire holds around 790 distinct CDR3 sequences, with approximately 39% as singletons. The TCR was taken from a male donor with early-stage non-small cell lung cancer. The V call is TRBV6-2 or TRBV6-3, the J call TRBJ1-4; the match to TRBD1 covers 7 bases. The sample was lung tumor tissue, taken at surgery. The CDR3 is CASSYSITLQGKNEKLFF. The CDR3 coding sequence is TGTGCCAGCAGTTACTCGATAACCCTACAGGGGAAGAATGAAAAACTGTTTTTT.